These 5 T cell receptor beta chains originate from one sample sequenced in a study of T-cell memory formation after mild COVID-19. TCRdb itself ran the 5' RACE reads through MiXCR, one entry per CDR3 protein. The sample contains approximately 300,000 distinct CDR3 sequences, around 15% of which appear only once. What was sequenced was PBMCs or a T cell subset sorted from them (not recorded which). These receptors were collected from a man aged 18 to 35 who had mild COVID-19 (a few samples of this study predate the infection). Cell type and time point are not known.

This clonotype has a handful of counts. The chain carries TRBV4-1 and TRBJ2-1, with TRBD2 identical over 14 bases. The V gene's germline CDR1 is MGHRA and CDR2 YSYEKL. CDR3 length equals 18 residues. V shed 4 bases, J shed 8 bases, and the junction held 13 bases outside the gene matches. Here the CDR3 reads CASSLTPPGTSGGDEQFF. The CDR3 region has the DNA TGCGCCAGCAGCCTCACCCCACCCGGGACTAGCGGGGGAGATGAGCAGTTCTTC.

The J gene is TRBJ1-2, the V gene TRBV12-3 or TRBV12-4; the D gene is possibly TRBD1 (5 bases). The V and J ends lost 3 bases and 7 bases respectively, with 9 bases between them. There are 12 residues in the CDR3. The CDR3 reads CASSLGGPGYTF. CDR3 sequence (DNA): TGTGCCAGCAGTTTGGGGGGACCTGGCTACACCTTC.

This clonotype was recorded many times. CDR3 sequence: CASSLDRDTGELFF. The CDR3 DNA reads TGTGCCAGCAGCCTGGACAGGGACACCGGGGAGCTGTTTTTT. The chain recombines TRBV9 with TRBJ2-2, with TRBD1 matching over 8 bases. Trimming took 4 bases from V and 3 from J; bases not matched to a gene: 2. The CDR3 has 14 residues. Germline-derived CDR1 and CDR2 are SGDLS and YYNGEE.

The chain combines TRBV7-9 with TRBJ2-1, with 7 bases identical to TRBD2. Germline CDR1 reads SEHNR; CDR2 reads FQNEAQ (reference sequence). The CDR3 runs 19 residues. V lost 1 base to trimming and J lost 5 bases; unmatched junction nucleotides: 17. CDR3 nucleotides: TGTGCCAGCAGCTTAGGGGGAGGGGCAGGGACCCAAAGAGACAATGAGCAGTTCTTC. It translates to CASSLGGGAGTQRDNEQFF.

This clonotype was counted between two and nine times. This chain joins TRBV29-1 and TRBJ1-2; 8 positions agree with TRBD1. Trimming cost V 2 bases and J 8 bases; bases outside gene matches: 7. This CDR3 is built from 13 residues. Germline CDR1 SQVTM, CDR2 ANQGSEA. The CDR3 region is CSVETADRAGYTF. CDR3 DNA sequence: TGCAGCGTTGAAACGGCGGACAGGGCAGGCTACACCTTC.